These 14 T cell receptor beta chains came from one sample sequenced in a study of cytomegalovirus exposure and HLA in healthy donors. Use of 60 Vbeta and 13 Jbeta primers characterized the PCR. Clones were read by immunoSEQ multiplex PCR, and TCRdb kept only the in-frame ones, dropping some. Of roughly 180,000 clones in the sample, less than 80% were seen once. Sequenced: PBMCs. The receptors shown here come from a man younger than 35 in good health and CMV-seronegative.

The chain joins TRBV12-5 to TRBJ1-2; no firm D call. V was clipped by 6 bases and J by 8 bases, with 19 bases between them. CDR3 length equals 14 residues. Germline V gives CDR1 LGHNT, CDR2 FRNRAP. Written as DNA, the CDR3 is TGTGCTAGTGGGTCCAGCACGACCGGCAGGGGCTACACCTTC. Translating gives CASGSSTTGRGYTF. Full variable domain (remainder filled in from reference TRBV12-5 and TRBJ1-2): DARVTQTPRHKVTEMGQEVTMRCQPILGHNTVFWYRQTMMQGLELLAYFRNRAPLDDSGMPKDRFSAEMPDATLATLKIQPSEPRDSAVYFCASGSSTTGRGYTFGSGTRLTVV.

The chain uses TRBV30 and TRBJ2-3; 11 bases line up with TRBD2. This CDR3 is built from 13 residues. Germline V gives CDR1 GTSNPN, CDR2 SVGIG (reference sequence). V gave up 8 bases and J gave up 3 bases; unmatched junction bases: 4. CDR3 nucleotides: TGTGCCGCTAGCGGGGGGAGAACAGATACGCAGTATTTT. This sequence encodes CAASGGRTDTQYF.

The CDR3 region is CASSVTGRGANVLTF. Written as DNA, the CDR3 is TGTGCCAGCAGTGTTACAGGGCGCGGGGCCAACGTCCTGACTTTC. The V gene is TRBV6-1, the J gene TRBJ2-6; D possibly corresponds to TRBD1 (6 bases). CDR1 and CDR2 (germline): MNHNS, SASEGT. This CDR3 has 15 amino acids. The V end was cut by 4 bases, the J end by 4 bases, with 11 bases between.

The CDR3 reads CASSRGQGARLIVGAFF. CDR3 DNA: TGCGCCAGCAGCCGGGGACAGGGGGCGAGGTTAATTGTAGGAGCTTTCTTT. V gene TRBV5-1 combines with J gene TRBJ1-1, with TRBD1 matching 12 bases. With V trimmed by 4 bases and J by 10 bases, 17 bases remained unmatched. This CDR3 is built from 17 residues. The V gene's germline CDR1 is SGHRS and CDR2 YFSETQ.

This clone was detected once. CDR3 in DNA: TGTGCCAGCAGCTTGAGAGCAGGGGTTCAAGAGACCCAGTACTTC. Translation: CASSLRAGVQETQYF. V and J are TRBV5-6 and TRBJ2-5, with D possibly matching TRBD1 (6 bases). Trimming pared 1 base from V and 2 bases from J, leaving 12 bases between. Germline V gene data show CDR1 as SGHDT and CDR2 as YYEEEE. The CDR3 has 15 amino acids.

This sequence joins TRBV27 and TRBJ1-2; D might be TRBD1 (6 bases). Germline V CDR1 and CDR2: MNHEY, SMNVEV (reference sequence). V lost 3 bases and J 4 bases, leaving 15 bases between the germline ends. The CDR3 extends over 15 amino acids. CDR3 DNA: TGTGCCAGCAGTTTGAAGGGACAACCGATCTATGGCTACACCTTC. Translation: CASSLKGQPIYGYTF.

This clone was seen a single time. The genes are TRBV27 and TRBJ2-1; the D is unclear. Germline loops: CDR1 MNHEY, CDR2 SMNVEV (reference sequence). The germline V and J ends were trimmed by 6 bases and 8 bases, with 8 bases remaining between them. The CDR3 has 11 residues. CDR3 sequence reads: CASRRNDEQFF. For the CDR3, the DNA is TGTGCCAGCAGGCGCAACGATGAGCAGTTCTTC.

The chain carries TRBV5-5 and TRBJ2-5; unclear D gene. Germline V gene data show CDR1 as SGHKS and CDR2 as YYEKEE (reference sequence). V lost 4 bases and J lost 0, with 16 bases in between. CDR3 length equals 16 residues. CDR3 amino acids: CASSAMLGRYQETQYF. The CDR3 coding sequence is TGTGCCAGCAGCGCGATGTTGGGCCGGTACCAAGAGACCCAGTACTTC.

This clone has only a few counts. The chain carries TRBV28 and TRBJ1-1; D possibly corresponds to TRBD1 (6 bases). The CDR3 extends over 12 amino acids. V was clipped by 4 bases and J by 6 bases, with 9 bases between them. Germline-derived CDR1 and CDR2 are MDHEN and SYDVKM. CDR3 sequence (DNA): TGTGCCAGCAGTTCAGGGGTCTCTGAAGCTTTCTTT. Encoded protein: CASSSGVSEAFF.

A single count supports this clone. The rearrangement links TRBV6-1 to TRBJ1-2; TRBD1 agrees at 7 bases. CDR3 length: 15 residues. Germline loops: CDR1 MNHNS, CDR2 SASEGT. V shed 0 bases, J shed 8 bases, and the junction held 9 bases outside the gene matches. CDR3 residues: CASSEALRQGGGYTF. In DNA, the CDR3 is TGTGCCAGCAGTGAAGCGCTCCGACAGGGAGGAGGCTACACCTTC.

Here the CDR3 DNA reads TGTGCCAGCAGTTTGGGGGCTAGCAATCAGCCCCAGCATTTT. It encodes CASSLGASNQPQHF. J is TRBJ1-5 and V is TRBV27; the D gene is possibly TRBD1 (6 bases). The CDR3 is made up of 14 amino acids. CDR1 is MNHEY, CDR2 SMNVEV, per germline (reference sequence). V was cut by 3 bases and J by 0 bases, with 6 bases left in between.

The gene calls are TRBV7-9 and TRBJ1-2; D might be TRBD1 (5 bases). Germline CDR1 is SEHNR and CDR2 is FQNEAQ (reference sequence). The CDR3 has 17 residues. V was shortened by 0 bases and J by 4 bases, with 18 bases between the two germline ends. The CDR3 region is CASSLALQARGVYGYTF. In DNA form, the CDR3 reads TGTGCCAGCAGCTTAGCGCTACAGGCCCGGGGGGTCTATGGCTACACCTTC.

V and J are TRBV6-1 and TRBJ1-2, with TRBD1 as a possible D gene (6 bases). This CDR3 spans 13 amino acids. The V gene's germline CDR1 is MNHNS and CDR2 SASEGT. V gave up 7 bases and J gave up 0 bases, with 9 bases separating them. CDR3 in amino acids: CASNRAPNYGYTF. CDR3 nucleotide sequence: TGTGCCAGCAACAGGGCCCCTAACTATGGCTACACCTTC.

A few counts support this clone. The chain combines TRBV5-4 with TRBJ1-2; D call uncertain. V lost 4 bases to trimming and J lost 4 bases, with 23 bases between them. Germline-derived CDR1 and CDR2 are SGHNT and YYREEE (reference sequence). There are 17 residues in the CDR3. This CDR3 is CASSVPGSSALTYGYTF. CDR3 DNA: TGTGCCAGCAGCGTCCCAGGAAGTTCTGCTCTAACCTATGGCTACACCTTC.